This T cell receptor beta chain comes out of a study of long-term antiretroviral therapy in people with HIV. Study-wide findings and caveats: Blood collection from about 2004 to 2017 possibly occurred under older ART regimens. Documentation of ART adherence, viral resistance or therapy changes was absent.

Concerning this clone: Its matching antigen is unknown.

V lost 3 bases and J lost 6, with 9 bases in between. From germline, CDR1 is MDHEN and CDR2 SYDVKM. The CDR3 extends over 14 amino acids. Running of the v3.0 immunoSEQ assay took place at survey level. Sequencing aimed at about 35,000-55,000 T-cell genomes per sample. Assay used: immunoSEQ multiplex PCR; TCRdb lists only in-frame clones, some missing. The sample gives 15,000 to 20,000 clones, 76% of which show up once; under 15% is in the top ten. This chain links TRBV28 with TRBJ1-6, with D unclear. The TCR was taken from a woman aged 45-60 years with HIV. The source material was unsorted PBMCs, sampled 0.5 years before starting antiretroviral therapy. Written as DNA, the CDR3 is TGTGCCAGCAGTTTGTGGGAAAGTAATTCACCCCTCCACTTT. Protein product: CASSLWESNSPLHF.